This T cell receptor (beta chain) emerged from a study of cytomegalovirus exposure and HLA in healthy donors. This clone was seen just once. The study drew the donors from its approximately 120-subject validation cohort, separate from the approximately 700-subject first cohort. V lost 5 bases and J lost 2, with 14 bases in between. Germline V gene sequence: CDR1 SEHNR, CDR2 FQNEAQ (reference sequence). The CDR3 extends over 15 amino acids. The table came from immunoSEQ multiplex PCR; TCRdb's copy has only in-frame clones and leaves some out. The sample includes 130,000 to 150,000 clones, about 89% of them seen just once.

The V and J genes are TRBV7-9 and TRBJ2-3; possibly TRBD1 for D (6 bases). Material: PBMCs. The clonotype originates from a woman younger than 35 in good health and CMV-seropositive. CDR3 coding DNA: TGTGCCAGCAGCGAGGGACACCTAGACACAGATACGCAGTATTTT. Its protein is CASSEGHLDTDTQYF. Variable domain in full (rest from reference TRBV7-9 and TRBJ2-3): DTGVSQNPRHKITKRGQNVTFRCDPISEHNRLYWYRQTLGQGPEFLTYFQNEAQLEKSRLLSDRFSAERPKGSFSTLEIQRTEQGDSAMYLCASSEGHLDTDTQYFGPGTRLTVL.